This is a list of T cell receptor beta chains from one sample in a study of cytomegalovirus exposure and HLA in healthy donors. Clones were sequenced by immunoSEQ multiplex PCR, and TCRdb holds only the in-frame ones, with some missing. The sample lists about 180,000 clones, 80% to 90% occurring once. Specimen: PBMCs. The receptors were sampled from a male donor in good health and CMV-seronegative. CDR3s include the opening cysteine and the closing phenylalanine or tryptophan. The D gene is left open where the match is weak. Some rows have no size entry. The others give once, few or many, or a class for an expanded clone.

v_call,clone_size,cdr3_length,j_call,d_call,cdr3_aa,cdr3_nt
TRBV30,-,13,TRBJ1-2,-,CAWGPFGLRSYTF,TGTGCCTGGGGCCCGTTCGGGTTAAGGAGCTACACCTTC
TRBV7-9,-,16,TRBJ2-1,TRBD2,CASNPGTSGTHNEQFF,TGTGCCAGTAACCCCGGGACTAGCGGGACACACAATGAGCAGTTCTTC
TRBV29-1,-,14,TRBJ2-7,-,CSVAPARSSYEQYF,TGCAGCGTCGCACCAGCGCGGAGCTCCTACGAGCAGTACTTC
TRBV5-7,-,18,TRBJ2-6,TRBD1,CASSLFDRDSSGANVLTF,TGTGCCAGCAGCTTGTTCGACAGGGATAGCTCTGGGGCCAACGTCCTGACTTTC
TRBV18,-,12,TRBJ2-5,-,CASSPTGETQYF,TGTGCCAGCTCACCAACCGGAGAGACCCAGTACTTC
TRBV9,-,17,TRBJ2-6,-,CASSVVTASSGANVLPF,TGTGCCAGCAGCGTAGTGACAGCCAGCTCTGGGGCCAACGTCCTGCCTTTC
TRBV4-2,-,18,TRBJ2-2,TRBD2,CASSQDYSGLVDTGELFF,TGTGCCAGCAGCCAAGATTACTCGGGACTAGTGGACACCGGGGAGCTGTTTTTT
TRBV5-1,-,14,TRBJ2-5,-,CASSLESGGETQYF,TGCGCCAGCAGCTTGGAGTCTGGGGGGGAGACCCAGTACTTC
TRBV6-5,-,14,TRBJ1-1,-,CASKWTSTIPEAFF,TGTGCCAGCAAATGGACATCAACCATCCCTGAAGCTTTCTTT
TRBV10-3,-,16,TRBJ2-3,TRBD2,CAISESRRGSTDTQYF,TGTGCCATCAGTGAGTCGAGGCGGGGGAGCACAGATACGCAGTATTTT
TRBV15,-,15,TRBJ2-7,TRBD2,CATSTSGSASYEQYF,TGTGCCACCAGCACTAGCGGATCAGCCTCCTACGAGCAGTACTTC
TRBV5-1,-,15,TRBJ2-3,-,CASSSNYASTDTQYF,TGCGCCAGCAGCTCCAACTACGCTAGCACAGATACGCAGTATTTT
TRBV4-2,-,14,TRBJ2-1,-,CASSQASSYNEQFF,TGTGCCAGCAGCCAAGCTAGCTCCTACAATGAGCAGTTCTTC
TRBV7-9,-,14,TRBJ2-7,-,CASSDLGSSYEQYF,TGTGCCAGCAGCGACTTAGGATCTTCCTACGAGCAGTACTTC
TRBV7-3,-,15,TRBJ2-3,-,CASSSLGAGADTQYF,TGTGCCAGCAGCTCCTTAGGGGCAGGTGCAGATACGCAGTATTTT
TRBV4-3,-,15,TRBJ2-2,TRBD2,CASSLSGGNTGELFF,TGCGCCAGCAGCCTCAGCGGGGGGAACACCGGGGAGCTGTTTTTT
TRBV4-3,-,20,TRBJ2-1,-,CASSQENPTFGLLNYNEQFF,TGCGCCAGCAGCCAAGAAAACCCAACCTTCGGACTATTAAATTACAATGAGCAGTTCTTC
TRBV5-1,-,15,TRBJ2-3,TRBD2,CASSLLGLAGDTQYF,TGCGCCAGCAGCTTGTTGGGACTAGCGGGGGATACGCAGTATTTT
TRBV13,-,16,TRBJ2-2,-,CASSLRQGWNTGELFF,TGTGCCAGCAGCTTACGGCAGGGTTGGAACACCGGGGAGCTGTTTTTT
TRBV14,-,14,TRBJ2-3,TRBD1,CASSRRQGTDTQYF,TGTGCCAGCAGCCGGAGACAGGGGACAGATACGCAGTATTTT
TRBV5-1,-,15,TRBJ2-3,-,CASRTGQTSTDTQYF,TGCGCCAGCAGAACGGGACAAACTAGCACAGATACGCAGTATTTT
TRBV27,-,15,TRBJ2-7,TRBD1,CASSLRAGGGYEQYF,TGTGCCAGCAGTTTAAGGGCAGGGGGCGGGTACGAGCAGTACTTC
TRBV29-1,-,13,TRBJ2-7,-,CSVAQGITYEQYF,TGCAGCGTTGCCCAGGGAATCACCTACGAGCAGTACTTC
TRBV19,-,15,TRBJ2-5,TRBD2,CASSPRRGGEETQYF,TGTGCCAGTAGCCCCCGGCGGGGGGGAGAAGAGACCCAGTACTTC
TRBV7-9,-,15,TRBJ2-1,TRBD1,CASSAAGTGSNEQFF,TGTGCCAGCAGCGCGGCCGGGACAGGGAGCAATGAGCAGTTCTTC
TRBV4-3,-,18,TRBJ2-5,TRBD2,CASSQEASGSLGQETQYF,TGCGCCAGCAGCCAAGAAGCTAGCGGGAGTTTAGGGCAAGAGACCCAGTACTTC
TRBV5-6,-,17,TRBJ1-5,TRBD1,CASSLYARDRGHQPQHF,TGTGCCAGCAGCTTGTATGCCCGGGACAGGGGGCATCAGCCCCAGCATTTT
TRBV6-5,few,14,TRBJ1-1,-,CASRTDTMNTEAFF,TGTGCCAGCAGGACAGACACAATGAACACTGAAGCTTTCTTT
TRBV7-2,-,12,TRBJ2-5,-,CASSLASETQYF,TGTGCCAGCAGCCTAGCGTCGGAGACCCAGTACTTC
TRBV5-4,-,16,TRBJ1-1,TRBD1,CASSLADRGLSTEAFF,TGTGCCAGCAGCTTGGCGGACAGGGGGCTGAGCACTGAAGCTTTCTTT
TRBV5-1,-,15,TRBJ2-5,TRBD1,CASSLEGAAKETQYF,TGCGCCAGCAGCTTAGAGGGGGCTGCGAAAGAGACCCAGTACTTC
TRBV19,-,13,TRBJ2-3,TRBD1,CASRRQGEDTQYF,TGTGCCAGTAGGAGACAGGGGGAAGATACGCAGTATTTT
TRBV6-4,-,13,TRBJ2-1,-,CASSDEVYNEQFF,TGTGCCAGCAGTGACGAGGTCTACAATGAGCAGTTCTTC
TRBV27,-,15,TRBJ1-3,-,CASSPKRHGGNTIYF,TGTGCCAGCAGCCCTAAGAGACACGGCGGAAACACCATATATTTT
TRBV27,once,17,TRBJ2-3,TRBD2,CASSLSGTSGRGDTQYF,TGTGCCAGCAGTTTATCAGGGACTAGCGGGAGGGGAGATACGCAGTATTTT
TRBV27,-,17,TRBJ2-1,-,CASSLVPGFSSYNEQFF,TGTGCCAGCAGTTTAGTCCCGGGTTTTAGCTCCTACAATGAGCAGTTCTTC
TRBV5-6,-,14,TRBJ1-2,TRBD1,CASSSGTGPYGYTF,TGTGCCAGCAGCTCCGGGACAGGACCCTATGGCTACACCTTC
TRBV19,-,13,TRBJ1-2,-,CASSIDREYGYTF,TGTGCCAGTAGTATAGATCGGGAGTATGGCTACACCTTC
TRBV9,few,15,TRBJ2-3,TRBD2,CASSARGTSSDTQYF,TGTGCCAGCAGCGCCCGTGGGACTAGCTCAGATACGCAGTATTTT
TRBV19,-,14,TRBJ1-1,-,CASSPWRGLYEAFF,TGTGCCAGTAGTCCCTGGCGGGGGCTATATGAAGCTTTCTTT
TRBV29-1,-,12,TRBJ2-7,-,CSVGPGTYEQYF,TGCAGCGTGGGTCCGGGGACCTACGAGCAGTACTTC
TRBV14,-,14,TRBJ2-5,-,CASSHGQIQETQYF,TGTGCCAGCAGCCATGGACAGATTCAAGAGACCCAGTACTTC
TRBV4-1,-,15,TRBJ2-1,TRBD2,CASSQAGTSGDEQFF,TGCGCCAGCAGCCAAGCCGGGACTAGCGGGGATGAGCAGTTCTTC
TRBV7-2,-,16,TRBJ1-6,-,CASSFPTRLRNSPLHF,TGTGCCAGCAGCTTCCCCACGAGGCTTCGTAATTCACCCCTCCACTTT
TRBV7-2,-,15,TRBJ1-2,TRBD1,CASSSLGQVGSGYTF,TGTGCCAGCAGCAGCTTGGGACAGGTGGGCAGTGGCTACACCTTC
TRBV19,-,12,TRBJ2-7,TRBD1,CASATGGIEQYF,TGTGCCAGCGCGACAGGGGGGATCGAGCAGTACTTC
TRBV4-1,-,15,TRBJ1-2,-,CASSQETAFTYGYTF,TGCGCCAGCAGCCAAGAGACAGCCTTTACTTATGGCTACACCTTC
TRBV5-1,once,16,TRBJ2-3,TRBD1,CASSLMETGGADTQYF,TGCGCCAGCAGCTTGATGGAGACAGGGGGCGCAGATACGCAGTATTTT
TRBV18,-,15,TRBJ2-2,TRBD2,CASSTTSANTGELFF,TGTGCCAGCTCCACCACTAGCGCGAACACCGGGGAGCTGTTTTTT
TRBV29-1,few,13,TRBJ1-3,-,CSVDQGPGNTIYF,TGCAGCGTTGATCAGGGCCCCGGAAACACCATATATTTT
TRBV2,once,15,TRBJ2-1,TRBD2,CASNPLAVTDNEQFF,TGTGCCAGCAACCCACTAGCGGTGACAGACAATGAGCAGTTCTTC
TRBV29-1,-,16,TRBJ2-4,TRBD2,CSVVLGGSITKNIQYF,TGCAGCGTGGTCCTAGGCGGGAGCATTACCAAAAACATTCAGTACTTC
TRBV4-3,-,15,TRBJ2-5,TRBD1,CASSPETGGGETQYF,TGCGCCAGCAGCCCCGAGACAGGGGGCGGGGAGACCCAGTACTTC
TRBV19,-,15,TRBJ2-1,-,CASSDRPSSYNEQFF,TGTGCCAGTAGTGACAGGCCCAGCTCCTACAATGAGCAGTTCTTC
TRBV29-1,-,14,TRBJ2-7,TRBD1,CSVVPGQGRYEQYF,TGCAGCGTTGTCCCGGGACAGGGGCGCTACGAGCAGTACTTC
TRBV28,-,12,TRBJ2-7,-,CASSFGRGKQYF,TGTGCCAGCAGCTTCGGTCGGGGAAAGCAGTACTTC
TRBV7-2,-,16,TRBJ2-3,TRBD1,CASSLGLGQPTDTQYF,TGTGCCAGCAGCTTAGGGCTGGGACAGCCCACAGATACGCAGTATTTT
TRBV20-1,-,10,TRBJ2-5,-,CSAILETQYF,TGCAGTGCTATTCTCGAGACCCAGTACTTC
TRBV28,-,15,TRBJ1-5,-,CASSLFRGGNQPQHF,TGTGCCAGCAGTTTATTTAGGGGCGGCAATCAGCCCCAGCATTTT
TRBV2,once,13,TRBJ2-1,-,CASSLDTTREQFF,TGTGCCAGCAGCCTGGACACTACGCGCGAGCAGTTCTTC